Each of the 24 T cell receptor beta chains below was sequenced from the same sample in a study of chemoradiotherapy in HPV16-positive cancers. Data came from immunoSEQ multiplex PCR; TCRdb stores just in-frame clones and leaves some out. This sample has 1,200 or so clones; roughly 85% occur once, and the top ten carry 9% to 15%. The sample was tumor tissue, taken from a patient who underwent chemoradiotherapy. The receptor source for this set is a human donor with HPV-associated anogenital cancer.

The chain links TRBV19 to TRBJ2-5; TRBD2 agrees at 8 bases. From germline, CDR1 is LNHDA and CDR2 SQIVND (reference sequence). The V gene end was trimmed by 3 bases and the J gene end by 5 bases; junction bases not matched to a gene: 8. The CDR3 runs to 15 residues. CDR3 in DNA: TGTGCCAGTAGTATCGGGGAGCGGGGGTGGGAGACCCAGTACTTC. Encoded protein: CASSIGERGWETQYF.

The chain joins TRBV29-1 to TRBJ1-1; 11 bases are a match to TRBD1. Germline V gene lookup returns CDR1 SQVTM and CDR2 ANQGSEA. There are 14 residues in the CDR3. Trimming removed 3 bases from V and 6 bases from J; junction bases left unmatched: 6. The CDR3, as DNA: TGCAGCGTTGACCTCCGGACAGGGGGCGCTGAAGCTTTCTTT. This sequence encodes CSVDLRTGGAEAFF.

The chain is built from TRBV30 and TRBJ1-6; no clear D gene. The CDR3 has 12 amino acids. Trimming stripped 3 bases from V and 7 bases from J, with 7 bases between. Per germline, CDR1 GTSNPN and CDR2 SVGIG (reference sequence). The CDR3 loop reads CAWSLWNSPLHF. DNA for the CDR3: TGTGCCTGGAGCCTTTGGAATTCACCCCTCCACTTT.

CDR3 residues: CASSMGANSGANVLTF. Here the CDR3 DNA reads TGTGCCAGCAGTATGGGGGCCAACTCTGGGGCCAACGTCCTGACTTTC. This rearrangement joins TRBV5-4 to TRBJ2-6; TRBD1 might be the D (6 bases). The germline V and J ends were trimmed by 5 bases and 0 bases, with 12 bases remaining between them. CDR3 size: 16 residues. The germline gives CDR1 SGHNT, CDR2 YYREEE (reference sequence).

The chain employs TRBV7-8 and TRBJ2-3; the match to TRBD1 covers 11 bases. Germline V gives CDR1 SGHVS, CDR2 FQNEAQ. The CDR3 has 17 residues. V dropped 1 base and J dropped 1; count of bases not matched to a gene: 4. The CDR3 loop reads CASSLGTGGSGTDTQYF. CDR3 DNA sequence: TGTGCCAGCAGCTTAGGGACAGGGGGCTCGGGCACAGATACGCAGTATTTT.

The chain couples TRBV7-3 to TRBJ2-6, with D perhaps matching TRBD1 or TRBD2 (5 bases each). Germline V gene sequence: CDR1 SGHTA, CDR2 FQGTGA. V was shortened by 0 bases and J by 3 bases, with 9 bases between the two germline ends. This CDR3 is 16 amino acids long. CDR3 protein: CASSLTSGRGANVLTF. The CDR3 coding sequence is TGTGCCAGCAGCTTAACTTCGGGGCGTGGGGCCAACGTCCTGACTTTC.

This chain connects TRBV7-2 to TRBJ2-5; 8 positions match TRBD2. There are 15 residues in the CDR3. V shed 6 bases and J 1 base; nucleotides not matched to a gene: 7. The germline gives CDR1 SGHTA, CDR2 FQGNSA. CDR3 DNA sequence: TGTGCCAGCAGTACCGAAGCGGGGGCCCAAGAGACCCAGTACTTC. It encodes CASSTEAGAQETQYF.

The rearrangement joins TRBV29-1 to TRBJ1-1; 7 bases are a match to TRBD1. J was trimmed by 4 bases and V by 3 bases; bases with no gene match: 8. This CDR3 region has 14 residues. Germline V gene sequence: CDR1 SQVTM, CDR2 ANQGSEA. CDR3 bases: TGCAGCGTTGACAGGGGGGGCGGTAGCACTGAAGCTTTCTTT. Translating gives CSVDRGGGSTEAFF.

The V and J genes are TRBV7-2 and TRBJ2-2; TRBD2 agrees at 9 bases. The germline gives CDR1 SGHTA, CDR2 FQGNSA. The V gene end was trimmed by 1 base and the J gene end by 2 bases; junction bases not matched to a gene: 2. CDR3 length: 16 residues. The CDR3 coding sequence is TGTGCCAGCAGCTTAGGACTAGCGGTTAACACCGGGGAGCTGTTTTTT. Translated, it gives CASSLGLAVNTGELFF.

V gene TRBV10-2 combines with J gene TRBJ1-3; TRBD1 matches 7 bases. Germline V CDR1 and CDR2: WSHSY, SAAADI. With V trimmed by 3 bases and J by 3 bases, 2 bases remained unmatched. The CDR3 extends over 14 amino acids. This CDR3 is CASSDAGGGNTIYF. The CDR3 DNA follows: TGCGCCAGCAGTGACGCAGGGGGTGGAAACACCATATATTTT.

This sequence joins TRBV9 and TRBJ1-3, with D maybe TRBD1 (5 bases). CDR1 and CDR2 from the germline V gene are SGDLS and YYNGEE. Trimming took 4 bases from V and 0 from J, leaving 11 bases between them. The CDR3 runs 15 residues. The CDR3 nucleotides are TGTGCCAGCAGCCCCCAGGGTGGCTCTGGAAACACCATATATTTT. Residues: CASSPQGGSGNTIYF.

The chain combines TRBV14 with TRBJ2-2; D might be TRBD2 (6 bases). CDR1 and CDR2 from the germline V gene are SGHDN and FVKESK. Trimming pared 0 bases from V and 6 bases from J, leaving 11 bases between. This CDR3 region has 15 residues. The CDR3 DNA reads as TGTGCCAGCAGCCAAGATAGCGGTGGTGCCGGGGAGCTGTTTTTT. Protein sequence: CASSQDSGGAGELFF.

This clone came up once. The chain joins TRBV9 to TRBJ2-7; D may be TRBD1 (5 bases). V lost 0 bases and J lost 2, with 12 bases in between. The CDR3 sequence is 15 residues long. From germline, CDR1 is SGDLS and CDR2 YYNGEE. In DNA form, the CDR3 reads TGTGCCAGCAGCGTAGTTCGACAGTCAACCTACGAGCAGTACTTC. This codes for CASSVVRQSTYEQYF. Complete variable domain (other parts from reference TRBV9 and TRBJ2-7): DSGVTQTPKHLITATGQRVTLRCSPRSGDLSVYWYQQSLDQGLQFLIQYYNGEERAKGNILERFSAQQFPDLHSELNLSSLELGDSALYFCASSVVRQSTYEQYFGPGTRLTVT.

The chain combines TRBV18 with TRBJ1-1, with 9 positions matching TRBD1. Germline V gene sequence: CDR1 KGHSH, CDR2 LQKENI. The CDR3 contains 14 residues. V lost 5 bases, J lost 1 base, and 2 bases stayed unmatched. CDR3 residues: CASSRTGENTEAFF. The CDR3 DNA sequence: TGTGCCAGCTCAAGGACAGGGGAGAACACTGAAGCTTTCTTT.

The chain combines TRBV7-9 with TRBJ2-1, with D maybe TRBD1 (6 bases). Trimming removed 5 bases at V and 3 bases at J, with 8 bases between. CDR3 length: 13 amino acids. Germline CDR1 reads SEHNR; CDR2 reads FQNEAQ (reference sequence). The chain's CDR3 is CASSGGGYNEQFF. As DNA, the CDR3 is TGTGCCAGCAGCGGGGGCGGCTACAATGAGCAGTTCTTC. The full variable domain, completed using reference TRBV7-9 and TRBJ2-1, is DTGVSQNPRHKITKRGQNVTFRCDPISEHNRLYWYRQTLGQGPEFLTYFQNEAQLEKSRLLSDRFSAERPKGSFSTLEIQRTEQGDSAMYLCASSGGGYNEQFFGPGTRLTVL.

This clone was found once. V and J are TRBV6-5 and TRBJ2-7, with TRBD1 matching over 10 bases. The CDR3 loop spans 12 amino acids. Trimming at V came to 9 bases and at J to 5 bases, leaving 4 bases not matched to a gene. CDR1 is MNHEY and CDR2 is SVGAGI in the germline V gene. The CDR3, as DNA: TGTGCCAGTTGGGACAGGGGCCACGAGCAGTACTTC. Amino acids: CASWDRGHEQYF.

Here the CDR3 reads CATSRVKLAGGPIYEQYF. The DNA of the CDR3 is TGTGCCACCAGCAGAGTCAAGCTAGCGGGGGGGCCAATCTACGAGCAGTACTTC. V gene TRBV15 combines with J gene TRBJ2-7; 12 positions agree with TRBD2. The CDR3 spans 18 residues. J gave up 3 bases and V 1 base, and 10 bases lay outside the gene matches. The germline gives CDR1 LNHNV, CDR2 YYDKDF (reference sequence).

The chain combines TRBV5-6 with TRBJ1-6; the match to TRBD1 covers 8 bases. This CDR3 contains 15 residues. Germline V lookup: CDR1 SGHDT, CDR2 YYEEEE. With 4 bases clipped from V and 4 bases from J, the junction kept 4 bases outside the gene matches. CDR3 coding DNA: TGTGCCAGCAGCCTGAGGACAGGGTATAATTCACCCCTCCACTTT. Its translation: CASSLRTGYNSPLHF. Filled out from reference TRBV5-6 and TRBJ1-6, the complete variable domain reads DAGVTQSPTHLIKTRGQQVTLRCSPKSGHDTVSWYQQALGQGPQFIFQYYEEEERQRGNFPDRFSGHQFPNYSSELNVNALLLGDSALYLCASSLRTGYNSPLHFGNGTRLTVT.

The chain recombines TRBV10-1 with TRBJ2-7; either TRBD1 or TRBD2 may supply D (5 bases each). With 7 bases removed from V and 4 bases from J, the gap between germline ends came to 23 bases. Germline CDR1 reads WNHNN; CDR2 reads SYGVQD (reference sequence). This CDR3 region has 16 residues. CDR3 nucleotides: TGCGCCAGCACCTTAAAGGTGGGGCCTCGGAGGTACGAGCAGTACGTC. Translation gives CASTLKVGPRRYEQYV.

The chain couples TRBV7-2 to TRBJ1-4, with D possibly matching TRBD1 (6 bases). V lost 0 bases to trimming and J lost 8 bases, with 13 bases between them. The CDR3 is 15 residues long. Germline CDR1 and CDR2: SGHTA and FQGNSA. Here the CDR3 DNA reads TGTGCCAGCAGCTTAGCAAGGCTACAGGGCGAAAAACTGTTTTTT. This codes for CASSLARLQGEKLFF.

V gene TRBV5-6 combines with J gene TRBJ2-1, with TRBD1 matching over 8 bases. J gave up 8 bases and V 1 base, and 8 bases lay outside the gene matches. The germline V gene has CDR1 SGHDT and CDR2 YYEEEE. CDR3 length: 15 amino acids. CDR3 nucleotides: TGTGCCAGCAGCTTGAGGACAGGGTATAGATATGAGCAGTTCTTC. Translation: CASSLRTGYRYEQFF.

CDR3 DNA sequence: TGTGCCAGCAGCCCTACTAGCGGGGCCCAAGAGACCCAGTACTTC. Translated, it gives CASSPTSGAQETQYF. The gene calls are TRBV4-2 and TRBJ2-5; 10 bases are shared with TRBD2. J lost 1 base, V lost 4 bases, and 3 bases had no gene match. Germline loops: CDR1 LGHNA, CDR2 YNFKEQ. This CDR3 region has 15 residues.

V is TRBV7-2 and J is TRBJ1-2; D remains unclear. CDR3 length: 14 residues. V gave up 5 bases and J gave up 4 bases, with 14 bases separating them. Germline V gives CDR1 SGHTA, CDR2 FQGNSA. CDR3 sequence: CASSLTGRTYGYTF. In DNA form, the CDR3 reads TGTGCCAGCAGCCTCACTGGGCGGACCTATGGCTACACCTTC.

This clone has just one count. J is TRBJ2-3 and V is TRBV7-3, with TRBD2 matching 7 bases. CDR3 length: 16 residues. Trimming at V came to 5 bases and at J to 0 bases, leaving 8 bases not matched to a gene. In germline, CDR1 is SGHTA, CDR2 FQGTGA. Here the CDR3 DNA reads TGTGCCAGCAGCCCCGGGAGCGGGACTAGCACAGATACGCAGTATTTT. Amino acids: CASSPGSGTSTDTQYF.